These 5 T cell receptor beta chains were sequenced from one sample in a study of radiotherapy plus CTLA-4 blockade in lung cancer. Sequenced by immunoSEQ multiplex PCR; TCRdb stores in-frame clones only, minus some. Here the sample spans tens of thousands of clones, over 60% being singletons. Sample: peripheral blood, taken from a patient treated with radiotherapy plus ipilimumab. Every receptor here comes from a human donor with non-small cell lung cancer who had stable disease on radiotherapy plus ipilimumab.

CDR3 residues: CASSFEGQPQHF. The CDR3 region has the DNA TGTGCCAGCAGTTTTGAGGGTCAGCCCCAGCATTTT. This chain uses TRBV27 with TRBJ1-5; D ambiguous. The germline CDR1 and CDR2 sequences are MNHEY and SMNVEV (reference sequence). This CDR3 has 12 amino acids. With 3 bases removed from V and 6 bases from J, the gap between germline ends came to 6 bases.

The rearrangement joins TRBV9 to TRBJ1-4, with D perhaps TRBD1 (6 bases). This CDR3 region has 17 residues. The V and J ends lost 3 bases and 6 bases respectively, with 21 bases between them. Germline CDR1 reads SGDLS; CDR2 reads YYNGEE. CDR3: CASSGPWGSSGDEKLFF. The CDR3 nucleotides are TGTGCCAGCAGCGGACCATGGGGGTCATCAGGGGATGAAAAACTGTTTTTT.

This clone showed up just once. V gene TRBV11-1 combines with J gene TRBJ2-1, with D possibly matching TRBD2 (5 bases). The V gene's germline CDR1 is SGHAT and CDR2 FQDESV (reference sequence). Trimming left V 0 bases short and J 4 bases short, with 13 bases between. CDR3 length: 16 residues. CDR3 sequence (DNA): TGTGCCAGCAGCTTAGCAGGAGGACTCAGATACAATGAGCAGTTCTTC. This gives the protein CASSLAGGLRYNEQFF.

The chain carries TRBV5-1 and TRBJ2-7; 8 bases are shared with TRBD2. This CDR3 region has 17 residues. Unmatched junction bases numbered 10, after V lost 0 bases and J lost 2 bases. The V gene's germline CDR1 is SGHRS and CDR2 YFSETQ. The CDR3 DNA is TGCGCCAGCAGCTTGGAAGGCGGGGGGCTCAAAACCTACGAGCAGTACTTC. Translation gives CASSLEGGGLKTYEQYF. Full variable domain (outside the CDR3, taken from reference TRBV5-1 and TRBJ2-7): KAGVTQTPRYLIKTRGQQVTLSCSPISGHRSVSWYQQTPGQGLQFLFEYFSETQRNKGNFPGRFSGRQFSNSRSEMNVSTLELGDSALYLCASSLEGGGLKTYEQYFGPGTRLTVT.

This clone has just one count. The chain links TRBV18 to TRBJ2-5, with 7 nucleotides matching TRBD1. The J call may be mistaken, given a closer DNA end match to TRBJ2-7. The CDR3 covers 14 residues. Germline lookup yields CDR1 KGHSH and CDR2 LQKENI. The CDR3 coding sequence is TGTGCCAGCTCACCGCCGGGACAGACTTACGAGCAGTACTTC. This gives the protein CASSPPGQTYEQYF.